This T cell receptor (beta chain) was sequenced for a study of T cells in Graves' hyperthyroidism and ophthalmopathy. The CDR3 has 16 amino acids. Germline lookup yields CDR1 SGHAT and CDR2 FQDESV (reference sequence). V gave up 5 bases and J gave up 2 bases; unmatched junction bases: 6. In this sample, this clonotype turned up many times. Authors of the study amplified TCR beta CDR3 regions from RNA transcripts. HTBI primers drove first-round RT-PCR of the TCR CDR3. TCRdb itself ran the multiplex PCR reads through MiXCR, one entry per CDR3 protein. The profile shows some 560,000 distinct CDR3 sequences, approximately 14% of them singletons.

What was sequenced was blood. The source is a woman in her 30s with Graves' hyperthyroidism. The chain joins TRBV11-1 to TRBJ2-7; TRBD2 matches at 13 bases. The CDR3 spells CASSPRGTSGAYEQYF. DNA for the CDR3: TGTGCCAGCAGCCCTAGGGGGACTAGCGGGGCCTACGAGCAGTACTTC. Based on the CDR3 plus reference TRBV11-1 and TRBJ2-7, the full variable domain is EAEVAQSPRYKITEKSQAVAFWCDPISGHATLYWYRQILGQGPELLVQFQDESVVDDSQLPKDRFSAERLKGVDSTLKIQPAELGDSAMYLCASSPRGTSGAYEQYFGPGTRLTVT.